Described below is a single T cell receptor (beta chain) sequence and its context. No antigen is known for it. Base quality data are lacking; no much larger clone is found one base away. Collaborating institutions collected whole blood in K2EDTA tubes following their own protocols. For TCRbeta analysis, collaborators shipped samples as frozen whole blood, isolated PBMCs, or DNA extracted from either of those sample types. TCRbeta CDR3 regions were amplified from genomic DNA using the immunoSEQ Assay, a bias-controlled multiplex PCR. The paper's processing steps were these. The number of nucleated cells in each sample was estimated from the amplification of reference gene primers within the assay. Sequence reads were collapsed and filtered to measure the absolute abundance of every unique TCRbeta CDR3 rearrangement. For each sample, productive Simpson clonality was calculated as the square root of Simpson's diversity index over productive rearrangements. TCRdb took this table from immuneACCESS and kept in-frame rearrangements with V and J called. Such tables lack part of the clones; where checked against another copy, unresolved V genes explain under half of the gap, and the rest is unexplained. V and J calls plus clone size are reproduced from that table; the DNA served to infer D and trimming. The sample has about 250,000 clones on record, 70% to 90% of them singletons. Roughly 3% of the sample comes from the top ten.

CDR3 length: 13 amino acids, cysteine to phenylalanine. Just CDR3 DNA is preserved here, 39 bases in frame from base 1. CDR1 MNHNS and CDR2 SASEGT are derived from the germline V gene. A distance of 11 bases separates the germline ends of V and J, which lose 6 bases and 3 bases respectively. These data come from a study of blood T cell repertoires in COVID-19 (dated by TCRdb to 2020 to 2021). Turning to the overall study: Samples covering the acute and convalescent phases of COVID-19 were provided by collaborators in the United States, Italy and Spain. The material from the prospective study consisted of cDNA or gDNA derived from T cells, B-cell-depleted T cells, or PBMCs. The dataset comprised deeply sampled blood TCRbeta repertoires from subjects exposed to, actively infected with, or recovered from COVID-19. The repertoires were released in a freely available public database intended as a resource for research on the immune response to SARS-CoV-2. Samples were obtained from the ongoing ImmuneRACE study (first 160 participants) and from about 1,300 subjects provided by 6 global collaborators. Sample metadata almost always included a de-identified subject ID, COVID-19 status, age in years and sex. Where HLA class I and class II types were available, the types were taken from metadata supplied by the sample provider, not from assay-based typing. On the study overall, not on this receptor specifically: Clinical and demographic metadata were provided uncurated, with the amount varying by source and participant.

The sequencing sample was made of peripheral blood. The receptor chain draws on TRBV6-1 and TRBJ1-1, with the D segment identity uncertain. The sequence came from a man aged 18 to 30 with active or convalescent COVID-19. CDR3 loop: CASSRRSDTEAFF. The DNA is as follows: TGTGCCAGCAGCCGCCGGTCGGACACTGAAGCTTTCTTT.